The TCR beta chain under discussion was sequenced for a study of blood T cells in healthy people across ages. The study drew donors from healthy Caucasian individuals in Russia aged about 6 to 95. A second roughly 7 to 11 cycle PCR used barcoded and J-beta primers. MiXCR, run by TCRdb on the 5' RACE reads, gives a single entry per CDR3 protein. The data show 1.5 million to 2 million distinct CDR3 sequences, about 32% seen once. V gave up 2 bases and J gave up 0 bases, with 25 bases separating them. The germline gives CDR1 DFQATT, CDR2 SNEGSKA (reference sequence). The CDR3 is made up of 19 amino acids. Study-wide points: Age advanced and TCR beta diversity per million T cells fell, roughly linearly. The percentage of naive T cells correlated strongly with TCR beta diversity.

Concerning this clonotype: As yet, its antigen is unknown. The final CDR3 position lacks the conserved phenylalanine or tryptophan, pointing to a likely read error.

Input material: blood. The chain joins TRBV20-1 to TRBJ2-5, with D perhaps matching TRBD1 (6 bases). The origin of this receptor is a woman in her 30s in good health. The DNA of the CDR3 is TGCAGTGCTAGACGACGCCAGTTGGGACATAACACAAACCAAGAGACCCAGTACTGC. Amino acid sequence: CSARRRQLGHNTNQETQYC.